One sample yielded the 19 T cell receptor beta chains listed below, sequenced in a study of tumor-infiltrating lymphocytes in primary liver carcinoma. Reverse transcription of 500 ng total RNA with a constant-region primer produced TCR beta cDNA. Slightly modified ARM-PCR served as the procedure for the TCR beta libraries. These libraries came from three rounds of nested multiplex PCR. The first two PCR rounds, approximately 10 cycles each, used TRBV1-TRBV30 forward primers and a C-beta reverse primer. TCRdb re-called the multiplex PCR reads with MiXCR, one entry per CDR3 protein. The data contain just over 300,000 distinct CDR3 sequences, more than 55% of them singletons. Blood RNA came from unsorted whole blood; germline DNA was also extracted. Material: peripheral blood. Receptors originate from a woman in her thirties with primary liver carcinoma and hepatitis B virus infection.

In regard to this clonotype: This may stem from a read error, because a much larger clone lies one nucleotide away. V gene TRBV6-1 combines with J gene TRBJ2-6; TRBD1 agrees at 8 bases. This CDR3 is built from 16 residues. The germline V gene encodes CDR1 MNHNS and CDR2 SASEGT. CDR3 sequence: CVSSVPGGPGANVLTF. The DNA of the CDR3 is TGTGTCAGCAGTGTCCCAGGGGGCCCTGGGGCCAACGTCCTGACTTTC.

This chain connects TRBV4-2 to TRBJ1-6; TRBD1 might be the D (5 bases). The CDR3 sequence is 13 residues long. CDR1 and CDR2 from the germline V gene are LGHNA and YNFKEQ. V lost 4 bases, J lost 9 bases, and 10 bases lay in between. The CDR3 is CASSPEGCSPLHF. The CDR3 coding sequence is TGTGCCAGCAGCCCAGAGGGGTGTTCACCCCTCCACTTT.

The gene calls are TRBV20-1 and TRBJ2-1, with TRBD1 identical over 9 bases. CDR3 length equals 15 residues. The germline V gene encodes CDR1 DFQATT and CDR2 SNEGSKA (reference sequence). V lost 1 base, J lost 10 bases, and 11 bases stayed unmatched. CDR3 sequence reads: CSARASGTGKREQFF. The CDR3 DNA follows: TGCAGTGCTAGAGCATCCGGGACAGGGAAGCGGGAGCAGTTCTTC.

Regarding this clonotype: Just one base apart from a much larger clone, this may be a read error. The CDR3 spells CASSSGVTNTGELFF. CDR3 nucleotide sequence: TGTGCCAGCAGCTCCGGGGTTACGAACACCGGGGAGCTGTTTTTT. The rearrangement uses TRBV11-2 and TRBJ2-2; TRBD2 is a possible D gene (5 bases). Looked up from germline, CDR1 is SGHAT and CDR2 is FQNNGV. The CDR3 spans 15 residues. Deletions cut 4 bases from V and 0 bases from J, with 9 bases between.

This chain joins TRBV7-9 and TRBJ1-2; D is ambiguous. CDR1 is SEHNR and CDR2 is FQNEAQ in the germline V gene (reference sequence). The CDR3 is 14 amino acids. Trimming removed 9 bases at V and 4 bases at J, with 18 bases between. The CDR3 loop reads CASSPGGSSYGYTF. The CDR3 DNA reads TGTGCCAGTAGCCCAGGCGGGTCTTCCTATGGCTACACCTTC.

This clonotype was counted many times. The V and J genes are TRBV29-1 and TRBJ2-1; 10 nucleotides match TRBD2. CDR1 and CDR2 from the germline V gene are SQVTM and ANQGSEA. Unmatched junction bases numbered 6, after V lost 7 bases and J lost 6 bases. The CDR3 loop spans 13 amino acids. The CDR3 protein is CSASAGGPNEQFF. The CDR3 coding sequence is TGCAGCGCTTCAGCGGGAGGGCCCAATGAGCAGTTCTTC.

This clonotype was seen repeatedly, ten times or more. The rearrangement joins TRBV19 to TRBJ2-7; 10 positions agree with TRBD1. CDR3 size: 14 residues. V dropped 6 bases and J dropped 2; count of bases not matched to a gene: 4. From germline, CDR1 is LNHDA and CDR2 SQIVND (reference sequence). The CDR3 DNA sequence: TGTGCCAGTAGCCGGGACAGGGGTACCTACGAGCAGTACTTC. Protein product: CASSRDRGTYEQYF.

The rearrangement joins TRBV5-4 to TRBJ2-7, with 11 bases that match TRBD1. V dropped 3 bases and J dropped 7; count of bases not matched to a gene: 9. The CDR3 is made up of 15 amino acids. Germline V gives CDR1 SGHNT, CDR2 YYREEE (reference sequence). CDR3 nucleotide sequence: TGTGCCAGCAGCTGGGGGACAGGGGGACTTGATGAGCAGTACTTC. Amino acid sequence: CASSWGTGGLDEQYF.

Remarks on this clonotype: Since no conserved phenylalanine or tryptophan closes the CDR3, a read error is the likely cause. V usage is TRBV12-3 or TRBV12-4 and J usage is TRBJ2-5; D gene unclear. V lost 6 bases and J 7 bases, leaving 12 bases between the germline ends. This CDR3 is 12 amino acids long. Here the CDR3 reads CASSPRVSTQYI. For the CDR3, the DNA is TGTGCCAGCAGCCCCCGGGTTTCGACCCAGTACATA.

This clonotype came up many times. A read error may account for a junction end that differs from germline. The genes are TRBV11-2 and TRBJ1-1; D unresolved. The CDR3 is 11 amino acids. Germline V gene lookup returns CDR1 SGHAT and CDR2 FQNNGV. The CDR3 coding sequence is TGTGCCGGCAGCTTAGATAACGAAGCTTTCTTT. Translating gives CAGSLDNEAFF. Full variable domain (remainder filled in from reference TRBV11-2 and TRBJ1-1): EAGVAQSPRYKIIEKRQSVAFWCNPISGHATLYWYQQILGQGPKLLIQFQNNGVVDDSQLPKDRFSAERLKGVDSTLKIQPAKLEDSAVYLCAGSLDNEAFFGQGTRLTVV.

This clonotype appeared many times. The CDR3 nucleotides read TGTGCCAGCAGCTTGTTAGCGGGAGTAAGGCTGGTTGAGCAGTTCTTC. Amino acid sequence: CASSLLAGVRLVEQFF. The V gene is TRBV11-3, the J gene TRBJ2-1; 9 nucleotides match TRBD2. This CDR3 contains 16 residues. The trim removed 3 bases at V and 9 bases at J, leaving 12 bases unmatched. Per the germline V gene, CDR1 is SGHNT and CDR2 is YENEEA.

Ten or more counts support this clonotype. The rearrangement links TRBV6-2 or TRBV6-3 to TRBJ2-1, with 9 positions matching TRBD2. Germline lookup yields CDR1 MNHEY and CDR2 SVGEGT. The CDR3 runs 14 residues. Trimming removed 2 bases from V and 9 bases from J; junction bases left unmatched: 5. CDR3 sequence: CASSYAGGPVEQFF. The CDR3 DNA follows: TGTGCCAGCAGTTACGCGGGAGGGCCGGTTGAGCAGTTCTTC.

This clonotype was found a few times. This chain uses TRBV28 with TRBJ2-7, with D perhaps TRBD2 (5 bases). CDR3 length equals 14 residues. CDR1 and CDR2 (germline): MDHEN, SYDVKM. Trimming left V 6 bases short and J 5 bases short, with 17 bases between. Written as DNA, the CDR3 is TGTGCCAGCAGCTCAGACTCGGGCGGGCACGAGCAGTACTTC. The encoded protein is CASSSDSGGHEQYF. Combining the CDR3 with reference TRBV28 and TRBJ2-7 gives the whole variable domain DVKVTQSSRYLVKRTGEKVFLECVQDMDHENMFWYRQDPGLGLRLIYFSYDVKMKEKGDIPEGYSVSREKKERFSLILESASTNQTSMYLCASSSDSGGHEQYFGPGTRLTVT.

The J gene is TRBJ1-4, the V gene TRBV14, with D possibly being TRBD1 (6 bases). This CDR3 region has 17 residues. V lost 4 bases and J 3 bases, leaving 18 bases between the germline ends. Germline V gives CDR1 SGHDN, CDR2 FVKESK. For the CDR3, the DNA is TGTGCCAGCAGCCCCCTCATTGGGGGCACGTCTAATGAAAAACTGTTTTTT. It translates to CASSPLIGGTSNEKLFF.

This clonotype was seen only a few times. The V call is TRBV7-8, the J call TRBJ2-5, with TRBD2 matching 9 bases. V gave up 4 bases and J gave up 0 bases; unmatched junction bases: 6. This CDR3 has 16 amino acids. From germline, CDR1 is SGHVS and CDR2 FQNEAQ. The CDR3 DNA reads as TGTGCCAGCAGCTCAGGGCGGGGGGGGTACCAAGAGACCCAGTACTTC. Translation gives CASSSGRGGYQETQYF. The full variable domain, in which reference TRBV7-8 and TRBJ2-5 provide the parts outside the CDR3, is GAGVSQSPRYKVAKRGQDVALRCDPISGHVSLFWYQQALGQGPEFLTYFQNEAQLDKSGLPSDRFFAERPEGSVSTLKIQRTQQEDSAVYLCASSSGRGGYQETQYFGPGTRLLVL.

The V call is TRBV6-6, the J call TRBJ2-4; weak D call: TRBD2 (5 bases). Germline V gives CDR1 MNHNY, CDR2 SVGAGI (reference sequence). The germline V and J ends were trimmed by 0 bases and 1 base, with 22 bases remaining between them. This CDR3 is built from 20 residues. DNA for the CDR3: TGTGCCAGCAGTTACTCTCCAGAGGGCGATGTGGTGTCGGCCAAAAACATTCAGTACTTC. This translates into CASSYSPEGDVVSAKNIQYF.

With regard to this clonotype: The junction departs from the called germline gene at one end, perhaps through a read error. The rearrangement uses TRBV7-9 and TRBJ2-3; 9 bases match TRBD1. The germline CDR1 and CDR2 sequences are SEHNR and FQNEAQ (reference sequence). The CDR3 runs 15 residues. In DNA, the CDR3 is TGTGCTAGCAGCCATCGGGACAGGGACACAGATACGCAGTATTTT. Its protein product is CASSHRDRDTDTQYF. Filled out from reference TRBV7-9 and TRBJ2-3, the complete variable domain reads DTGVSQNPRHKITKRGQNVTFRCDPISEHNRLYWYRQTLGQGPEFLTYFQNEAQLEKSRLLSDRFSAERPKGSFSTLEIQRTEQGDSAMYLCASSHRDRDTDTQYFGPGTRLTVL.

This clonotype showed up just a few times. The chain combines TRBV19 with TRBJ1-5; D gene ambiguous. The germline V gene encodes CDR1 LNHDA and CDR2 SQIVND (reference sequence). This CDR3 region has 12 residues. V lost 5 bases and J 9 bases, leaving 11 bases between the germline ends. CDR3 sequence: CASSLLNAPQHF. For the CDR3, the DNA is TGTGCCAGTAGTCTCTTAAATGCGCCCCAGCATTTT.

The chain couples TRBV28 to TRBJ2-7; 9 positions match TRBD2. CDR1 is MDHEN, CDR2 SYDVKM, per germline. The trim removed 5 bases at V and 3 bases at J, leaving 8 bases unmatched. The CDR3 is 15 residues long. The CDR3 spells CASSPSLAGVYEQYF. Here the CDR3 DNA reads TGTGCCAGCAGTCCCTCTTTAGCGGGAGTCTACGAGCAGTACTTC.